This record looks at one TCR beta chain sequence and its context. Its antigen is as yet unknown. The data are from a study of blood T cells in healthy people across ages. Germline CDR1 reads SEHNR; CDR2 reads FQNEAQ (reference sequence). Trimming removed 1 base at V and 10 bases at J, with 11 bases between. The CDR3 loop spans 13 amino acids. Investigators took 8.5 to 10 milliliters of peripheral blood from every donor. Whole-study findings and limits: The lack of PBMC sorting stopped any conclusive naive versus antigen-experienced comparison.

Through a sample-barcoded 5' primer and a J-beta primer mix, a second PCR was run for 7 to 11 cycles. With 12 random nucleotides, a template-switch adaptor tagged each individual cDNA molecule. TCRdb used MiXCR to reprocess the 5' RACE reads, holding one entry per CDR3 protein. The table shows 1.2 million to 1.5 million distinct CDR3 sequences, with approximately 38% occurring only once. The origin of this receptor is a woman aged 18-35 years in good health. Specimen: blood. The rearrangement uses TRBV7-9 and TRBJ2-1; D is uncertain. Written as DNA, the CDR3 is TGTGCCAGCAGCTTAGGATCGCTAGGGGAGCAGTTCTTC. Protein sequence: CASSLGSLGEQFF. The whole variable domain, remainder taken from reference TRBV7-9 and TRBJ2-1, is DTGVSQNPRHKITKRGQNVTFRCDPISEHNRLYWYRQTLGQGPEFLTYFQNEAQLEKSRLLSDRFSAERPKGSFSTLEIQRTEQGDSAMYLCASSLGSLGEQFFGPGTRLTVL.